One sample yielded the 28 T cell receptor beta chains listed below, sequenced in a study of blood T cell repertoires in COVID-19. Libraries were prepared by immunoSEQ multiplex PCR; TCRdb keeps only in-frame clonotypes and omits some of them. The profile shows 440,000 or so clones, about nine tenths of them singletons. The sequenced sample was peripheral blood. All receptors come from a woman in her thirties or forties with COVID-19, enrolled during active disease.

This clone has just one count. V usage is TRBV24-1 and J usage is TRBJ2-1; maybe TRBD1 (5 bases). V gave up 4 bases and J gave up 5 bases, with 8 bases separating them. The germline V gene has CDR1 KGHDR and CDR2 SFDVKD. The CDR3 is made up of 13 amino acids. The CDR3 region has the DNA TGTGCCACCAGTGACCTGACAGACAATGAGCAGTTCTTC. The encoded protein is CATSDLTDNEQFF.

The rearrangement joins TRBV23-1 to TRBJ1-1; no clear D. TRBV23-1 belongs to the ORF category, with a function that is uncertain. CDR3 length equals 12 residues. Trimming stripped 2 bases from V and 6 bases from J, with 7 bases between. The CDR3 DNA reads TGCGCCAGCAGTCAACGTATTCCTGAAGCTTTCTTT. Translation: CASSQRIPEAFF.

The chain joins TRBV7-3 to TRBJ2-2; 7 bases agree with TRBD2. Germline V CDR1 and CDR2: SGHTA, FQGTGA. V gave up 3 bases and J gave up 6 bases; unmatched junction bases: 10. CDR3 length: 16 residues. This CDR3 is CASSFGSGGGSGELFF. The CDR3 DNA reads TGTGCCAGCAGCTTCGGATCGGGAGGTGGATCCGGGGAGCTGTTTTTT.

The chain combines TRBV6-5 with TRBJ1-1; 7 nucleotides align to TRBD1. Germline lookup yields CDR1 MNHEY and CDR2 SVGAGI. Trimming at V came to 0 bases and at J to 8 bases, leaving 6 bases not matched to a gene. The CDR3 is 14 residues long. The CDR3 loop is CASSYSAGQPEAFF. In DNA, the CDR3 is TGTGCCAGCAGTTACTCTGCGGGACAGCCAGAAGCTTTCTTT.

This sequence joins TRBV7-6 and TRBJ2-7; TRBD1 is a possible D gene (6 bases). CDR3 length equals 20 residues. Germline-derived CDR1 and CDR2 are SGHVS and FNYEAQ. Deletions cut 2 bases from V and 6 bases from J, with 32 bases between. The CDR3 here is CASSLSISGQRTPNFAEQYF. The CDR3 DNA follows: TGTGCCAGCAGCTTATCCATTTCCGGACAGCGGACCCCTAACTTCGCCGAGCAGTACTTC.

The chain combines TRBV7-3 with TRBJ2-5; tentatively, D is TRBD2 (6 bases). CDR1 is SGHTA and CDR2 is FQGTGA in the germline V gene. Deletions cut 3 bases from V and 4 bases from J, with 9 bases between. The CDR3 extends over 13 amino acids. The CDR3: CASSFGGGETQYF. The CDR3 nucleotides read TGTGCCAGCAGCTTCGGGGGTGGAGAGACCCAGTACTTC.

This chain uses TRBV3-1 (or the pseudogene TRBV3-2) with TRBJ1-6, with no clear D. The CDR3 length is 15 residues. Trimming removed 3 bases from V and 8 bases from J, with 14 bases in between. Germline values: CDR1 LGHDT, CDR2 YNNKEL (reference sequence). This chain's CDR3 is CASSQEPGGDSPLHF. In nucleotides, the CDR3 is TGTGCCAGCAGCCAGGAGCCCGGCGGTGATTCACCCCTCCACTTT.

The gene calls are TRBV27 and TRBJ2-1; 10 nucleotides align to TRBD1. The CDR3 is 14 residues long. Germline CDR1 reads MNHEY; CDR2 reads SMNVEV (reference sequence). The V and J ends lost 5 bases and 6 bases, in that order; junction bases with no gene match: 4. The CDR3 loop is CASSDRGPFNEQFF. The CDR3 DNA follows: TGTGCCAGCAGTGACAGGGGGCCTTTCAATGAGCAGTTCTTC.

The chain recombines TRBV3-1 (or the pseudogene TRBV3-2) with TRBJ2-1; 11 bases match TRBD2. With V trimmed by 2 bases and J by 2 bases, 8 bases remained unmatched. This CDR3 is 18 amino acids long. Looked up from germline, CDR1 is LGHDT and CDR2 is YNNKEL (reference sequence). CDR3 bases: TGTGCCAGCAGCCAACAACGGCTAGCGGGAGGCGCCTACAATGAGCAGTTCTTC. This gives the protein CASSQQRLAGGAYNEQFF.

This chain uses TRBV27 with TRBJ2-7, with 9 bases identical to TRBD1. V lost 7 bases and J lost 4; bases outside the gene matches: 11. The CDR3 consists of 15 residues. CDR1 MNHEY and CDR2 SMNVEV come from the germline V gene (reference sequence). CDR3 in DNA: TGTGCCAGCACGAAGACGCCGGGACAGGGATACGAGCAGTACTTC. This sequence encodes CASTKTPGQGYEQYF.

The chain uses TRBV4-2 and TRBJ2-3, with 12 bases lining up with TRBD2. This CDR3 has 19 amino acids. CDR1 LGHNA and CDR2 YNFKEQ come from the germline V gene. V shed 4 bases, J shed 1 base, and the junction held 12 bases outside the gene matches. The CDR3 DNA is TGTGCCAGCAGCCCCTCGATGTCTAGCGGGGGGGATGGCACAGATACGCAGTATTTT. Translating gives CASSPSMSSGGDGTDTQYF.

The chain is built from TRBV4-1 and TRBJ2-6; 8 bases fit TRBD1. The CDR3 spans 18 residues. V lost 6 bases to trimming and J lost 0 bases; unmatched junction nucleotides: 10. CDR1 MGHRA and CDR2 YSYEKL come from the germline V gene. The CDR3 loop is CASRRLDRAPSGANVLTF. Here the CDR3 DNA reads TGCGCCAGCAGACGTTTGGACAGGGCCCCCTCTGGGGCCAACGTCCTGACTTTC.

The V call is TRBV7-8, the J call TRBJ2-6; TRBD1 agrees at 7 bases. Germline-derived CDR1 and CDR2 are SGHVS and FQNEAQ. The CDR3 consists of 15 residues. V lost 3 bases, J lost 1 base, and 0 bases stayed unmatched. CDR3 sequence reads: CASSLTGSGANVLTF. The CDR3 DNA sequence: TGTGCCAGCAGCTTGACAGGGTCTGGGGCCAACGTCCTGACTTTC.

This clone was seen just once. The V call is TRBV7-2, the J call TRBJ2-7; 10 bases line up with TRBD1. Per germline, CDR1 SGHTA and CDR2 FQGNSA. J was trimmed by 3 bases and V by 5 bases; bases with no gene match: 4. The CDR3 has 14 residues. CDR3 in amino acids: CASSPRTGGYEQYF. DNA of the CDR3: TGTGCCAGCAGCCCGCGGACAGGGGGCTACGAGCAGTACTTC. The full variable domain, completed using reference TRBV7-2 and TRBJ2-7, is GAGVSQSPSNKVTEKGKDVELRCDPISGHTALYWYRQSLGQGLEFLIYFQGNSAPDKSGLPSDRFSAERTGGSVSTLTIQRTQQEDSAVYLCASSPRTGGYEQYFGPGTRLTVT.

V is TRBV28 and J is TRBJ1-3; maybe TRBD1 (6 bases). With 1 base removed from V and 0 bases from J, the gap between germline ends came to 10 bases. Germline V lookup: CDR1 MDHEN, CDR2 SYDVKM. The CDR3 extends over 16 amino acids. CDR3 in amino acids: CASSLYRESSGNTIYF. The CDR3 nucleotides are TGTGCCAGCAGTTTATACAGGGAGAGCTCTGGAAACACCATATATTTT. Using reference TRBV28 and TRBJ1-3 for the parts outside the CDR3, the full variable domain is DVKVTQSSRYLVKRTGEKVFLECVQDMDHENMFWYRQDPGLGLRLIYFSYDVKMKEKGDIPEGYSVSREKKERFSLILESASTNQTSMYLCASSLYRESSGNTIYFGEGSWLTVV.

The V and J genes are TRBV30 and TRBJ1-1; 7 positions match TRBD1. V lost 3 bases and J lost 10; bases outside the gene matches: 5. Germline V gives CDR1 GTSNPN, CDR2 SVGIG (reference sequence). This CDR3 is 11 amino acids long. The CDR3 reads CAWSRGNGAFF. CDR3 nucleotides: TGTGCCTGGAGCAGGGGGAACGGAGCTTTCTTT.

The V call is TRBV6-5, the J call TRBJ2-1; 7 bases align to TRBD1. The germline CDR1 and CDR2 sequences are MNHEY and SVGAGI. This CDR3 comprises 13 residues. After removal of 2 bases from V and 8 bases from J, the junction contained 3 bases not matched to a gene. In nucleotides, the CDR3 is TGTGCCAGCAGTTACAGACAGGGCTATGAGCAGTTCTTC. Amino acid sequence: CASSYRQGYEQFF.

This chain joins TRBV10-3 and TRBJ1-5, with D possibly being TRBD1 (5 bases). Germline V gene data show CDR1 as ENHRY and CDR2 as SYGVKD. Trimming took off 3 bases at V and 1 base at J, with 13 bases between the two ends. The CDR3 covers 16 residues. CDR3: CAISDLYGGSNQPQHF. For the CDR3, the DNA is TGTGCCATCAGTGACCTTTACGGGGGAAGCAATCAGCCCCAGCATTTT.

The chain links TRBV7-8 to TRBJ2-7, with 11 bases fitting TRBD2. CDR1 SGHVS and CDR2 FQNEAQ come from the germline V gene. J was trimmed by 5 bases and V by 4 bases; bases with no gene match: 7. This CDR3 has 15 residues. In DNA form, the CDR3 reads TGTGCCAGCAGCTCCTTGACTAGCGGGGTGCACGAGCAGTACTTC. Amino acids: CASSSLTSGVHEQYF.

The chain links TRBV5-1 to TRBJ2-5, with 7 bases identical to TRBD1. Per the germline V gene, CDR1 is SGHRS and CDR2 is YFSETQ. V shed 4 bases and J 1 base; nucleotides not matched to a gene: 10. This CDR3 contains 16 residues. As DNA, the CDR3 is TGCGCCAGCAGCCGTCGCCGACAGGGTTTCCAAGAGACCCAGTACTTC. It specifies CASSRRRQGFQETQYF.

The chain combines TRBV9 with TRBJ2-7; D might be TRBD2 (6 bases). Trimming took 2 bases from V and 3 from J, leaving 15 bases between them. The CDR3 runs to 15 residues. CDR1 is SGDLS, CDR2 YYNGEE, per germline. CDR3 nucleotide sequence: TGTGCCAGCAGCGTCGGGATAGCGGATAACTACGAGCAGTACTTC. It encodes CASSVGIADNYEQYF.

CDR3 sequence: CASSFGGTGNTEAFF. DNA of the CDR3: TGTGCCAGCAGCTTTGGGGGGACAGGCAACACTGAAGCTTTCTTT. The chain joins TRBV11-3 to TRBJ1-1, with 8 bases that match TRBD1. This CDR3 spans 15 amino acids. Germline values: CDR1 SGHNT, CDR2 YENEEA. The V segment lost 3 bases and the J segment 2 bases; nucleotides outside the gene matches: 5.

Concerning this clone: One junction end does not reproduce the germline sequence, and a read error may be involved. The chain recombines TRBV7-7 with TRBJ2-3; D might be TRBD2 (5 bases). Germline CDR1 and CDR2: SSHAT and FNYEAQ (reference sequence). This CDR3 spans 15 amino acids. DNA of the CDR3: TGTGCTAGCAGCCTTTTCTTTTCGGGGACAGATACGCAGTATTTT. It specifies CASSLFFSGTDTQYF. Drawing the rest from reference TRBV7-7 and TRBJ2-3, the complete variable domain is GAGVSQSPRYKVTKRGQDVTLRCDPISSHATLYWYQQALGQGPEFLTYFNYEAQPDKSGLPSDRFSAERPEGSISTLTIQRTEQRDSAMYRCASSLFFSGTDTQYFGPGTRLTVL.

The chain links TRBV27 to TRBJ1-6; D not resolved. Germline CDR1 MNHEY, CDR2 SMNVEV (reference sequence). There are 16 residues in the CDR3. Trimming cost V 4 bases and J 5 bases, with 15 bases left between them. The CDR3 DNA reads TGTGCCAGCAGTTCCGGCAGTCATGCGGATAATTCACCCCTCCACTTT. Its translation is CASSSGSHADNSPLHF.

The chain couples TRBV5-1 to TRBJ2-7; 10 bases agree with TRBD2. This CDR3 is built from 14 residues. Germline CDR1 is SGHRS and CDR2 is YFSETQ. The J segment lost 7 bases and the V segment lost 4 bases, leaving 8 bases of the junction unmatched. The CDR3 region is CASSPALAGAEQYF. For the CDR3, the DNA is TGCGCCAGCAGCCCAGCCCTAGCGGGGGCGGAGCAGTACTTC.

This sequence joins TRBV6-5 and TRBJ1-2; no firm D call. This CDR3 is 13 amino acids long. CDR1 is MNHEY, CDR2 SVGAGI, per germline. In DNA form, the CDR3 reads TGTGCGGAAAGATCCGGGGTAAACTATGGCTACACCTTC. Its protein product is CAERSGVNYGYTF.

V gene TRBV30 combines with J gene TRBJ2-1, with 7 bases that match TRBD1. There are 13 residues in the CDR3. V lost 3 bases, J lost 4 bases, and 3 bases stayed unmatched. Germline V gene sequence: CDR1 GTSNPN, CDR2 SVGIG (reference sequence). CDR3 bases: TGTGCCTGGAGGGAGACAGGGTACAATGAGCAGTTCTTC. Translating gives CAWRETGYNEQFF. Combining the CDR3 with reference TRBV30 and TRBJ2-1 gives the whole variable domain SQTIHQWPATLVQPVGSPLSLECTVEGTSNPNLYWYRQAAGRGLQLLFYSVGIGQISSEVPQNLSASRPQDRQFILSSKKLLLSDSGFYLCAWRETGYNEQFFGPGTRLTVL.

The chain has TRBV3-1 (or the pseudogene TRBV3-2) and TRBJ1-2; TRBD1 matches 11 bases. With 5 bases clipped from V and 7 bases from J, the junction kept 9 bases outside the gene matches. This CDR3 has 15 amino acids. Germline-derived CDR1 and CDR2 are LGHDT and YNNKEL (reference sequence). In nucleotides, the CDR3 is TGTGCCAGCAGCTATCCCGGGACAGGGGGTGGTGGCTACACCTTC. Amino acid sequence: CASSYPGTGGGGYTF.